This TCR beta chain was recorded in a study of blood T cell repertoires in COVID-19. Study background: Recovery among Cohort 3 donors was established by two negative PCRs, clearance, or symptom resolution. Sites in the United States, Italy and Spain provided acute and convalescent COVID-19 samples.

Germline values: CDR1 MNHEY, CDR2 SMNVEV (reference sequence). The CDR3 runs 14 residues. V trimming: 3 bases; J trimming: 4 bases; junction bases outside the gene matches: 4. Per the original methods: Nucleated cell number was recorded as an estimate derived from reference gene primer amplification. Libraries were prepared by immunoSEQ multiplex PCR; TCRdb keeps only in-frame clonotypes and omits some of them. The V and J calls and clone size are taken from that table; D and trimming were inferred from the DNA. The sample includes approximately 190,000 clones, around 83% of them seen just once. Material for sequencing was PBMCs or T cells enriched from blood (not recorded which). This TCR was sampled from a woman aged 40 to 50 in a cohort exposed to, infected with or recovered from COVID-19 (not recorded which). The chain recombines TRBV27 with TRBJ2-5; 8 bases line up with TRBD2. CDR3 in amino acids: CASSLGGGIETQYF. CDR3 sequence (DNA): TGTGCCAGCAGTTTGGGCGGGGGGATAGAGACCCAGTACTTC.